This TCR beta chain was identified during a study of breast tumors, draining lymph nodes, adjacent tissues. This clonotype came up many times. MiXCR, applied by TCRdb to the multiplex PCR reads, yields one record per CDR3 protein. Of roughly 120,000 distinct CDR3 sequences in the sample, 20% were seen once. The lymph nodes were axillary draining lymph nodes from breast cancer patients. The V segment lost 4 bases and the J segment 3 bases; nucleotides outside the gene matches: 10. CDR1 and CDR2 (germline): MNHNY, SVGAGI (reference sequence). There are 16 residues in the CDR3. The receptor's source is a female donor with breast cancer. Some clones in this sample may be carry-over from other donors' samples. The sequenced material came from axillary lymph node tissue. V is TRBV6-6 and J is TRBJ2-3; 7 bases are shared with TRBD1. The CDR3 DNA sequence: TGTGCCAGCAGTTTGGGACGACAGGGTATAACAGATACGCAGTATTTT. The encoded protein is CASSLGRQGITDTQYF.